Listed below are T cell receptor beta chains from one sample, sequenced in a study of pediatric ulcerative colitis. The assay was immunoSEQ multiplex PCR, and TCRdb's table has in-frame clones only and misses some. This sample has 50,000 to 65,000 clones; approximately 87% occur once, and the top ten carry about 3%. Input material: blood. The receptors were sampled from a boy aged 5-17 years with severe ulcerative colitis. Both conserved end residues are part of each CDR3. Each record gives: D gene, V gene, J gene, CDR3 DNA, CDR3 protein. D genes are given only for firm matches.

D: -; V: TRBV5-1; J: TRBJ2-3; DNA: TGCGCCAGCAGCTCAATGGAATTTCCAAACACAGATACGCAGTATTTT; CDR3: CASSSMEFPNTDTQYF
D: TRBD1; V: TRBV19; J: TRBJ2-4; DNA: TGTGCCAGTGAGGACAGGGATGGCAAAAACATTCAGTACTTC; CDR3: CASEDRDGKNIQYF
D: TRBD2; V: TRBV7-3; J: TRBJ2-3; DNA: TGTGCCAGCAGCTCCGGACTAGCGGGAGGAACAGATACGCAGTATTTT; CDR3: CASSSGLAGGTDTQYF
D: -; V: TRBV30; J: TRBJ1-4; DNA: TGTGCCTGGAGACAGGGCGGGGAAAAACTGTTTTTT; CDR3: CAWRQGGEKLFF
D: TRBD2; V: TRBV30; J: TRBJ2-1; DNA: TGTGCCGGGAGAATAGCGGGAGCAAATGAGCAGTTCTTC; CDR3: CAGRIAGANEQFF
D: -; V: TRBV11-3; J: TRBJ2-1; DNA: TGTGCCAGCAGCTTCCGGTCAGGGTGGGACAATGAGCAGTTCTTC; CDR3: CASSFRSGWDNEQFF
D: -; V: TRBV2; J: TRBJ2-4; DNA: TGTGCCAGCAGTGAAGATGCCGGGGCCAAAAACATTCAGTACTTC; CDR3: CASSEDAGAKNIQYF
D: -; V: TRBV30; J: TRBJ1-2; DNA: TGTGCCTGGAGTGTAAGGGGGGGACTTGGCTACACCTTC; CDR3: CAWSVRGGLGYTF
D: TRBD1; V: TRBV6-5; J: TRBJ2-7; DNA: TGTGCCAGCAGACCCTTGGGACAGCTTTACGAGCAGTACTTC; CDR3: CASRPLGQLYEQYF
D: -; V: TRBV29-1; J: TRBJ1-4; DNA: TGCAGCGTTGGGAATGAAAAACTGTTTTTT; CDR3: CSVGNEKLFF
D: TRBD1; V: TRBV27; J: TRBJ2-7; DNA: TGTGCCAGCAGTCCGACGGGACAGGTCTACGAGCAGTACTTC; CDR3: CASSPTGQVYEQYF
D: -; V: TRBV7-2; J: TRBJ2-7; DNA: TGTGCCAGCAGCTTAGTCTCACCGTGGGATGGGGTCCCCTACGAGCAGTACTTC; CDR3: CASSLVSPWDGVPYEQYF
D: -; V: TRBV7-2; J: TRBJ1-5; DNA: TGTGCCAGCAGCTTAAGGCCAGGGGTGAGCAATCAGCCCCAGCATTTT; CDR3: CASSLRPGVSNQPQHF
D: -; V: TRBV5-8; J: TRBJ1-5; DNA: TGTGCCAGCAGCTTGGGCCCGAATCAGCCCCAGCATTTT; CDR3: CASSLGPNQPQHF